A selection of T cell receptor beta chains follows, all from one sample in a study of T cell changes during pregnancy in multiple sclerosis. Method: immunoSEQ multiplex PCR; TCRdb's copy keeps in-frame clones and lacks some. The data hold 29,000 or so clones, with just over 90% observed a single time. Here the sequenced sample was CD4+ T cells from peripheral blood mononuclear cells, taken in the first trimester of pregnancy. The source is a female donor with multiple sclerosis, enrolled in a pregnancy study. Each CDR3 is given without its conserved first and last residue. The order of the fields is D gene, V gene, CDR3 protein. D genes are given only for firm matches.

D gene: TRBD1; V gene: TRBV5-1; CDR3 protein: ASSLWGVRTGDVTDTQY
D gene: TRBD1; V gene: TRBV10-1; CDR3 protein: ASSQGQGYEQY
D gene: TRBD1; V gene: TRBV19; CDR3 protein: ASSGRQGAQVTDTQY
D gene: TRBD1; V gene: TRBV30; CDR3 protein: AWSADRGLEKLF
D gene: TRBD1; V gene: TRBV5-1; CDR3 protein: ASSLYGTGAGAGELF
D gene: -; V gene: TRBV28; CDR3 protein: ASSTQDNYGYT
D gene: -; V gene: TRBV18; CDR3 protein: ASSPSLDSSPD
D gene: -; V gene: TRBV5-1; CDR3 protein: ASSLARGAKNIQY
D gene: -; V gene: TRBV7-2; CDR3 protein: ASSIQETQY
D gene: -; V gene: TRBV2; CDR3 protein: ATKGAGVEGYT
D gene: -; V gene: TRBV5-6; CDR3 protein: ASSPRWGQGHEQY
D gene: -; V gene: TRBV5-6; CDR3 protein: ASSFGKRRGETQY
D gene: TRBD1; V gene: TRBV29-1; CDR3 protein: SVEGQGATEAF
D gene: -; V gene: TRBV5-1; CDR3 protein: ASSLVSSDPYNEQF
D gene: -; V gene: TRBV15; CDR3 protein: ATSRETGGYGYT
D gene: -; V gene: TRBV6-6; CDR3 protein: ASSYLPTGANYGYT
D gene: TRBD2; V gene: TRBV4-1; CDR3 protein: ASSRGGRGDTDTQY
D gene: -; V gene: TRBV5-6; CDR3 protein: ASSLGSGLSNQPQH
D gene: -; V gene: TRBV5-5; CDR3 protein: ASSLEGLNQPQH
D gene: TRBD2; V gene: TRBV18; CDR3 protein: ASSPRASGGQQNIQY
D gene: -; V gene: TRBV10-3; CDR3 protein: AISEYREETQY
D gene: TRBD1; V gene: TRBV2; CDR3 protein: ASRRQGSTYEQY
D gene: TRBD1; V gene: TRBV29-1; CDR3 protein: SGQGAGTEAF
D gene: TRBD2; V gene: TRBV25-1; CDR3 protein: ASSESRLAGGTDTQY
D gene: -; V gene: TRBV2; CDR3 protein: ASKRQVSYEQY
D gene: -; V gene: TRBV5-1; CDR3 protein: ASSLGLTTYNEQF
D gene: TRBD2; V gene: TRBV27; CDR3 protein: ASSFSSVASGNTGELF
D gene: -; V gene: TRBV30; CDR3 protein: AWSVQGGGNTIY
D gene: TRBD2; V gene: TRBV7-9; CDR3 protein: ATRTSGKLGDTGELF
D gene: -; V gene: TRBV2; CDR3 protein: ASSEVAGGNSPLH
D gene: -; V gene: TRBV5-4; CDR3 protein: ASSLAGVSKNIQY
D gene: TRBD1; V gene: TRBV11-2; CDR3 protein: ASSLRDRKSQDTEAF
D gene: -; V gene: TRBV7-9; CDR3 protein: ASSLGLTADRKSQETQY
D gene: TRBD2; V gene: TRBV4-2; CDR3 protein: ASSQVVAGDSYEQY
D gene: TRBD1; V gene: TRBV5-1; CDR3 protein: ASSIGGLAGELF
D gene: TRBD1; V gene: TRBV6-5; CDR3 protein: ASSMTGSNTGELF
D gene: TRBD2; V gene: TRBV27; CDR3 protein: ASSSSYASGGAEQF
D gene: -; V gene: TRBV15; CDR3 protein: ATSRDQVVGENTGELF
D gene: -; V gene: TRBV11-2; CDR3 protein: ASSLEFDTEAF
D gene: -; V gene: TRBV30; CDR3 protein: AWSALDRKYEKLF
D gene: TRBD2; V gene: TRBV6-4; CDR3 protein: ASSDRGGGTTDTQY
D gene: -; V gene: TRBV7-9; CDR3 protein: ASSPVGGSAGNTIY
D gene: -; V gene: TRBV7-2; CDR3 protein: ASSPRDSKAKNIQY